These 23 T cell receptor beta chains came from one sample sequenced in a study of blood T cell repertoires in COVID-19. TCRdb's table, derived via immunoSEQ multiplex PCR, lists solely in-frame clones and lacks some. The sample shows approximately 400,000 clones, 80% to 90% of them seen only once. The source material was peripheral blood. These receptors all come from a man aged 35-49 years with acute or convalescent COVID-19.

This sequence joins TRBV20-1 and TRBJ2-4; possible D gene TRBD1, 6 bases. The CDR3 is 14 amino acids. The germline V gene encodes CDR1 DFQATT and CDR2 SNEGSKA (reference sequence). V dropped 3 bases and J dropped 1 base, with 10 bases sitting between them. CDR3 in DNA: TGCAGTGCTAGTTACAGGGTCGCCAAAAACATTCAGTACTTC. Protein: CSASYRVAKNIQYF.

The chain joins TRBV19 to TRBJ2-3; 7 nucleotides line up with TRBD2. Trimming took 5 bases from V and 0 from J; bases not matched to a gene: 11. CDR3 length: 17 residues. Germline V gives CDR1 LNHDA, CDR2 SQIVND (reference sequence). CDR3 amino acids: CASSSRGRDASTDTQYF. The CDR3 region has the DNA TGTGCCAGTAGTTCACGTGGGAGGGATGCGAGCACAGATACGCAGTATTTT.

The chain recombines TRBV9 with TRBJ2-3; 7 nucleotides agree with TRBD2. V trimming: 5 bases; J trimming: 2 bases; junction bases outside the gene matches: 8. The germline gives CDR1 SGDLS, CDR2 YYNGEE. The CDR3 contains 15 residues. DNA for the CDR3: TGTGCCAGCAGTCTCGGGGGGATCGACACAGATACGCAGTATTTT. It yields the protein CASSLGGIDTDTQYF.

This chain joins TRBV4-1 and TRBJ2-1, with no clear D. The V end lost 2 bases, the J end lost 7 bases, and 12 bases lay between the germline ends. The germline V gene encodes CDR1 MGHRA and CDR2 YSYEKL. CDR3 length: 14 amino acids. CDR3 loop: CASSQSVARNEQFF. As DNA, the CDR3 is TGCGCCAGCAGCCAATCTGTTGCGAGGAATGAGCAGTTCTTC.

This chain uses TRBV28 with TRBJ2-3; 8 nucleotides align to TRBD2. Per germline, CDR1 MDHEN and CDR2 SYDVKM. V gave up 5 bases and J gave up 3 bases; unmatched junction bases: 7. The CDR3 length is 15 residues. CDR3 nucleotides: TGTGCCAGCAGTAGGGATTTAGCGGGGACAGATACGCAGTATTTT. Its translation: CASSRDLAGTDTQYF.

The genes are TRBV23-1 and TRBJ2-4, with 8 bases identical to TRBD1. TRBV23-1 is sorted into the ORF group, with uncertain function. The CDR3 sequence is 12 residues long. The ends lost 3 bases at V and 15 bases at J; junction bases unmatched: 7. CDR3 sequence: CASSQDRVLRYF. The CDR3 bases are TGCGCCAGCAGTCAGGACAGGGTCCTACGGTACTTC.

CDR3 in amino acids: CASSWGGVDYGYTF. DNA for the CDR3: TGTGCCAGCAGTTGGGGGGGCGTCGACTATGGCTACACCTTC. This chain links TRBV28 with TRBJ1-2; TRBD1 is a possible D gene (6 bases). From germline, CDR1 is MDHEN and CDR2 SYDVKM. The CDR3 extends over 14 amino acids. V was pared by 4 bases and J by 3 bases, with 12 bases between.

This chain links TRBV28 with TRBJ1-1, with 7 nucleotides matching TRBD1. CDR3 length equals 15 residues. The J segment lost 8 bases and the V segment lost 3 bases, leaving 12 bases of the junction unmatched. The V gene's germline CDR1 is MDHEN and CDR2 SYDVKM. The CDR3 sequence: CASSLPGTDPREAFF. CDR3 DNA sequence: TGTGCCAGCAGTTTGCCCGGGACAGACCCTAGGGAAGCTTTCTTT.

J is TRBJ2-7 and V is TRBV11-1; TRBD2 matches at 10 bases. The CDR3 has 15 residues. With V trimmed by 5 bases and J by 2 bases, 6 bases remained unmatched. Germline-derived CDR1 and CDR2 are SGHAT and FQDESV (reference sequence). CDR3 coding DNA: TGTGCCAGCAGCCCAGGACTAGCGGCAGCCTACGAGCAGTACTTC. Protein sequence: CASSPGLAAAYEQYF.

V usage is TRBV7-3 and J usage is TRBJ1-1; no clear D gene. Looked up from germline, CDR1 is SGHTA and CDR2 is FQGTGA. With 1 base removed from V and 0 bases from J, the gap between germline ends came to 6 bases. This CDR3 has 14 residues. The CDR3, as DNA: TGTGCCAGCAGCTTAAGCGGCATGAACACTGAAGCTTTCTTT. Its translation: CASSLSGMNTEAFF.

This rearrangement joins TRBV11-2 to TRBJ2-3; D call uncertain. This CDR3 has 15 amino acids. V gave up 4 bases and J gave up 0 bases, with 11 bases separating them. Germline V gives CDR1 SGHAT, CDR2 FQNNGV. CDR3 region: CASSSPTTSTDTQYF. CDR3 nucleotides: TGTGCCAGCAGCTCCCCGACGACTAGCACAGATACGCAGTATTTT.

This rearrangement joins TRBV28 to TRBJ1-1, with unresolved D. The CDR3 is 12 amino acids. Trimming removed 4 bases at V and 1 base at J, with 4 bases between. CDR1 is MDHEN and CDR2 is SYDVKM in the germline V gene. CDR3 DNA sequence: TGTGCCAGCAGTTACAGGAACACTGAAGCTTTCTTT. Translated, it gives CASSYRNTEAFF.

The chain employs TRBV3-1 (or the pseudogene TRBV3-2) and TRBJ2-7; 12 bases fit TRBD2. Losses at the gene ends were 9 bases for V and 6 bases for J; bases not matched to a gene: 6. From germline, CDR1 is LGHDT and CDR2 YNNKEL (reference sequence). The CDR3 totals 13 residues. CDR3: CASGLAGSSEQYF. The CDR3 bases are TGTGCCAGTGGACTAGCGGGAAGTAGCGAGCAGTACTTC.

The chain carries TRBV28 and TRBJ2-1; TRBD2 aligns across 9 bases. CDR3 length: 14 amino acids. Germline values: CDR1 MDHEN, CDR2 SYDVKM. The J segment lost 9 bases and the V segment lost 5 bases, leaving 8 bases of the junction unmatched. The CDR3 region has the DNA TGTGCCAGCAGTACGGCACTAGCGGGTCTTGAGCAGTTCTTC. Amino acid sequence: CASSTALAGLEQFF.

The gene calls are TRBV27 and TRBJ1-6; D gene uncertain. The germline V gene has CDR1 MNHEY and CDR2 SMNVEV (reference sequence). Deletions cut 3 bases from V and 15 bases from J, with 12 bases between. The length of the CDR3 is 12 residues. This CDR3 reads CASSFLRGNLHF. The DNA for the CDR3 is TGTGCCAGCAGTTTCCTGCGGGGTAACCTCCACTTT.

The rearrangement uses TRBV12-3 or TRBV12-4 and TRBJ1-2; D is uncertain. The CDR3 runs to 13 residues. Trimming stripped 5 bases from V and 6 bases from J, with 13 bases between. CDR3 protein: CASSPRLSDGYTF. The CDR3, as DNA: TGTGCCAGCAGTCCCCGTCTTAGTGATGGCTACACCTTC.

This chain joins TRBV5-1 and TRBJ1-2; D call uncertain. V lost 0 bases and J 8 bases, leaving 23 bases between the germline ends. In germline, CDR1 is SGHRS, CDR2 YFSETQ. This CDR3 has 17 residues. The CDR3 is CASSLESLAGPTGGYTF. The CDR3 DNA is TGCGCCAGCAGCTTGGAGAGCCTTGCCGGGCCCACGGGAGGCTACACCTTC.

CDR3 nucleotide sequence: TGTGCCAGCAGCTTAAAGACAGGGTTTACCGGGGAGCTGTTTTTT. Protein: CASSLKTGFTGELFF. V is TRBV7-4 and J is TRBJ2-2; 7 bases match TRBD1. This CDR3 is 15 amino acids long. Germline trimming cut 2 bases from V and 5 bases from J; bases unmatched to any gene: 5. Germline CDR1 and CDR2: SGHVT and SQSDAQ.

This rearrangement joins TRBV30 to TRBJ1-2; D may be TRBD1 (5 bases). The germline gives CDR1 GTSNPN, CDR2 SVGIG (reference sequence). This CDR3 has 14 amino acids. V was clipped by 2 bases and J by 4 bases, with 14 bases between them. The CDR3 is CAWSRGRVRYGYTF. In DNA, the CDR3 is TGTGCCTGGAGTAGGGGCAGGGTTCGCTATGGCTACACCTTC.

For the CDR3, the DNA is TGCGCCAGCAGGGGACAGGGGTTCACTGAAGCTTTCTTT. Translating gives CASRGQGFTEAFF. The J gene is TRBJ1-1, the V gene TRBV5-1, with TRBD1 identical over 10 bases. This CDR3 comprises 13 residues. V shed 5 bases, J shed 4 bases, and the junction held 2 bases outside the gene matches. CDR1 and CDR2 (germline): SGHRS, YFSETQ.

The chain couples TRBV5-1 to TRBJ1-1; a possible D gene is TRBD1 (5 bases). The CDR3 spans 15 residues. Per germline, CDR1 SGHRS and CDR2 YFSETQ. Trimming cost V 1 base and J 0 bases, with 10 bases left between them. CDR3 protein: CASSLFAGMNTEAFF. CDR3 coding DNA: TGCGCCAGCAGCTTGTTTGCAGGGATGAACACTGAAGCTTTCTTT.

CDR3 amino acids: CASMSQAYGYTF. The CDR3 region has the DNA TGTGCCAGCATGTCGCAGGCCTATGGCTACACCTTC. The chain has TRBV27 and TRBJ1-2, with D uncertain. The CDR3 runs 12 residues. From germline, CDR1 is MNHEY and CDR2 SMNVEV (reference sequence). V was cut by 7 bases and J by 4 bases, with 10 bases left in between.

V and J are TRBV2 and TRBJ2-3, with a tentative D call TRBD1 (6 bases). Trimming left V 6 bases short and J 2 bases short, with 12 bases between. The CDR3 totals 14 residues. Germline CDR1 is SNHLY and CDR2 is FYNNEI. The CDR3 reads CASRKDSDTDTQYF. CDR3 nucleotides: TGTGCCAGCAGGAAGGACAGTGACACAGATACGCAGTATTTT.